This TCR beta chain was sequenced in a study of cytomegalovirus exposure and HLA in healthy donors. Study information: In an earlier analysis, around 120 million unique TCR beta sequences were found from some 180 million T cells.

As to this clone: Its target is not known.

Trimming took 0 bases from V and 2 from J, leaving 13 bases between them. Germline CDR1 reads LGHNA; CDR2 reads YSLEER. This CDR3 has 17 amino acids. This PCR relied on a set of 60 Vbeta primers and 13 Jbeta primers. Method: immunoSEQ multiplex PCR; TCRdb's copy keeps in-frame clones and lacks some. The table has approximately 210,000 clones, around 73% seen once. Study-wide results and limits: Immune exposure data for these donors was limited to CMV serostatus. Most observed TCR sequences were rare, whereas some public TCRs were detected in many donors.

The chain uses TRBV4-3 and TRBJ1-4; tentative D call: TRBD1 (5 bases). The TCR was taken from a woman aged 25-40 years in good health and CMV-seropositive. Material: PBMCs. The CDR3: CASSQDRRGGTNEKLFF. The CDR3 nucleotides are TGCGCCAGCAGCCAAGATCGAAGGGGCGGCACTAATGAAAAACTGTTTTTT.